These 13 T cell receptor beta chains were all obtained from the same sample, sequenced in a study of regulatory T cells in long-lasting Graves disease. CDR3 regions were amplified by Arm-PCR using iRepertoire HTBI primers to build TCR beta libraries. TCRdb fed the multiplex PCR reads into MiXCR, producing one record per CDR3 protein. This sample carries roughly 220,000 distinct CDR3 sequences, roughly 18% of them seen once, and the ten largest clones take approximately 20%. The time point: newly diagnosed GD, antithyroid drugs for less than 3 months. Scientists built the TCR library using RNA that was extracted from PBMCs. The starting material was peripheral blood mononuclear cells (PBMCs), obtained at new diagnosis, from a patient treated with antithyroid drugs. Receptors were obtained from a female donor with Graves disease.

The chain couples TRBV3-1 to TRBJ2-7, with 7 positions matching TRBD1. V was pared by 2 bases and J by 3 bases, with 4 bases of the junction left unmatched. CDR1 and CDR2 (germline): LGHDT, YNNKEL (reference sequence). The CDR3 contains 14 residues. The CDR3 sequence is CASSQRTGYYEQYF. As DNA, the CDR3 is TGTGCCAGCAGCCAACGGACAGGCTACTACGAGCAGTACTTC.

This clonotype was detected ten times or more. The J gene is TRBJ2-3, the V gene TRBV20-1, with D maybe TRBD1 (5 bases). This CDR3 region has 15 residues. V was shortened by 2 bases and J by 2 bases, with 14 bases between the two germline ends. Germline V CDR1 and CDR2: DFQATT, SNEGSKA (reference sequence). CDR3: CSARSRTHSTDTQYF. Written as DNA, the CDR3 is TGCAGTGCTAGATCTCGGACACACTCCACAGATACGCAGTATTTT.

This clonotype came up many times. The rearrangement joins TRBV12-3 or TRBV12-4 to TRBJ1-2; no definite D call. The CDR3 is made up of 14 amino acids. V was cut by 0 bases and J by 8 bases, with 13 bases left in between. DNA for the CDR3: TGTGCCAGCAGTTTAGCGCGGGGAGTAGGGGGCTACACCTTC. Translation: CASSLARGVGGYTF.

The chain employs TRBV27 and TRBJ1-6; no definite D call. V gave up 4 bases and J gave up 7 bases, with 14 bases separating them. Germline CDR1 and CDR2: MNHEY and SMNVEV (reference sequence). The length of the CDR3 is 15 residues. CDR3 in DNA: TGTGCCAGCAGTTCTCGTCAGGACGGGAATTCACCCCTCCACTTT. Translated, it gives CASSSRQDGNSPLHF.

This clonotype was seen at least ten times. This sequence joins TRBV20-1 and TRBJ2-3; TRBD2 agrees at 8 bases. The J segment lost 4 bases and the V segment lost 2 bases, leaving 8 bases of the junction unmatched. CDR1 and CDR2 from the germline V gene are DFQATT and SNEGSKA (reference sequence). The CDR3 spans 15 residues. CDR3 sequence reads: CSARTSAGGPDTQYF. The DNA of the CDR3 is TGCAGTGCTAGAACCTCGGCGGGAGGACCAGATACGCAGTATTTT.

This clonotype was counted once. V usage is TRBV2 and J usage is TRBJ1-1; D gene uncertain. Germline V CDR1 and CDR2: SNHLY, FYNNEI. V lost 7 bases and J 2 bases, leaving 11 bases between the germline ends. There are 13 residues in the CDR3. CDR3 in amino acids: CASKLDGNTEAFF. CDR3 nucleotide sequence: TGTGCCAGCAAGTTGGACGGAAACACTGAAGCTTTCTTT.

This clonotype was recorded at least ten times. The genes are TRBV28 and TRBJ2-7; TRBD1 aligns across 8 bases. CDR3 size: 14 residues. Germline assignment: CDR1 MDHEN and CDR2 SYDVKM. V lost 7 bases to trimming and J lost 6 bases; unmatched junction nucleotides: 11. DNA of the CDR3: TGTGCCAGCACCTTCCAGGGGGCGGTTTCCGAGCAGTACTTC. Its translation: CASTFQGAVSEQYF.

Only a few counts were recorded for this clonotype. The J gene is TRBJ2-7, the V gene TRBV4-2, with 9 bases that match TRBD1. This CDR3 is 16 amino acids long. Trimming took 0 bases from V and 5 from J; bases not matched to a gene: 8. Germline V gene data show CDR1 as LGHNA and CDR2 as YNFKEQ. CDR3 protein: CASSQDGRGQGNEQYF. The CDR3, as DNA: TGTGCCAGCAGCCAAGATGGCCGGGGACAGGGCAACGAGCAGTACTTC.

At least ten counts were recorded for this clonotype. The chain employs TRBV11-3 and TRBJ1-1; 9 bases agree with TRBD1. Germline values: CDR1 SGHNT, CDR2 YENEEA. CDR3 length: 12 residues. The J segment lost 11 bases and the V segment lost 5 bases, leaving 6 bases of the junction unmatched. The CDR3 region is CASSVQGARAFF. The CDR3 DNA follows: TGTGCCAGCAGCGTACAGGGGGCTCGGGCTTTCTTT.

This clonotype has ten or more counts. J is TRBJ1-5 and V is TRBV6-1, with no clear D. The CDR3 has 14 amino acids. The germline V gene encodes CDR1 MNHNS and CDR2 SASEGT. V lost 1 base and J 3 bases, leaving 7 bases between the germline ends. In DNA form, the CDR3 reads TGTGCCAGCAGTGAAGTTCTTATCAATCAGCCCCAGCATTTT. Protein: CASSEVLINQPQHF.

Many counts were recorded for this clonotype. The rearrangement links TRBV19 to TRBJ2-5; no clear D gene. Germline V CDR1 and CDR2: LNHDA, SQIVND (reference sequence). Deletions cut 6 bases from V and 5 bases from J, with 25 bases between. CDR3 length: 17 amino acids. CDR3 loop: CASRISFGQELEETQYF. Written as DNA, the CDR3 is TGTGCCAGTAGGATCTCCTTTGGGCAAGAGTTAGAGGAGACCCAGTACTTC. Variable domain in full (rest from reference TRBV19 and TRBJ2-5): DGGITQSPKYLFRKEGQNVTLSCEQNLNHDAMYWYRQDPGQGLRLIYYSQIVNDFQKGDIAEGYSVSREKKESFPLTVTSAQKNPTAFYLCASRISFGQELEETQYFGPGTRLLVL.

This clonotype was seen repeatedly, ten times or more. The V and J genes are TRBV9 and TRBJ2-3; D is unclear. CDR1 SGDLS and CDR2 YYNGEE come from the germline V gene. V was shortened by 4 bases and J by 4 bases, with 13 bases between the two germline ends. The CDR3 is made up of 14 amino acids. CDR3 region: CASSPEPQSDTQYF. The CDR3 nucleotides read TGTGCCAGCAGCCCAGAGCCCCAATCAGATACGCAGTATTTT.

This clonotype was detected only a few times. With a far larger clone one base away, a read error is the likely cause. The chain couples TRBV2 to TRBJ2-5; 8 bases agree with TRBD2. Trimming removed 4 bases from V and 11 bases from J; junction bases left unmatched: 18. Germline CDR1 SNHLY, CDR2 FYNNEI. This CDR3 spans 16 amino acids. The CDR3: CASSVLGTRSYNEQYF. The CDR3 DNA is TGTGCCAGCAGTGTCCTCGGGACTAGATCCTACAATGAGCAGTACTTC.